The 5 T cell receptor beta chains below all came from one sample that was sequenced in a study of cytomegalovirus exposure and HLA in healthy donors. PCR was performed using 60 Vbeta and 13 Jbeta primers. Assay used: immunoSEQ multiplex PCR; TCRdb lists only in-frame clones, some missing. The data hold some 130,000 clones, with 75% to 90% observed a single time. Sample: PBMCs. The receptors come from a woman between 40 and 50 years old in good health and CMV-seropositive.

The chain combines TRBV14 with TRBJ2-4; D is possibly TRBD1 (6 bases). Looked up from germline, CDR1 is SGHDN and CDR2 is FVKESK. The CDR3 has 12 residues. The V and J ends lost 3 bases and 10 bases respectively, with 10 bases between them. Here the CDR3 reads CASSQVRGIQYF. CDR3 in DNA: TGTGCCAGCAGCCAGGTTAGGGGGATTCAGTACTTC. The whole variable domain, filled in from reference TRBV14 and TRBJ2-4, reads EAGVTQFPSHSVIEKGQTVTLRCDPISGHDNLYWYRRVMGKEIKFLLHFVKESKQDESGMPNNRFLAERTGGTYSTLKVQPAELEDSGVYFCASSQVRGIQYFGAGTRLSVL.

The chain carries TRBV9 and TRBJ2-1, with 8 bases matching TRBD2. Trimming removed 0 bases from V and 9 bases from J; junction bases left unmatched: 11. The length of the CDR3 is 16 residues. Per the germline V gene, CDR1 is SGDLS and CDR2 is YYNGEE. CDR3 bases: TGTGCCAGCAGCGTAGCTAGTGGCGGGGGGTTGATTGAGCAGTTCTTC. Its protein product is CASSVASGGGLIEQFF.

Here the CDR3 reads CASSSSGNTGELFF. The CDR3 DNA reads as TGTGCCAGCAGCTCTAGCGGGAACACCGGGGAGCTGTTTTTT. The chain links TRBV7-9 to TRBJ2-2; 7 nucleotides line up with TRBD2. J was trimmed by 1 base and V by 4 bases; bases with no gene match: 0. Germline CDR1 SEHNR, CDR2 FQNEAQ (reference sequence). The CDR3 sequence is 14 residues long. The full variable domain, its missing parts supplied by reference TRBV7-9 and TRBJ2-2, is DTGVSQNPRHKITKRGQNVTFRCDPISEHNRLYWYRQTLGQGPEFLTYFQNEAQLEKSRLLSDRFSAERPKGSFSTLEIQRTEQGDSAMYLCASSSSGNTGELFFGEGSRLTVL.

The CDR3 region is CASSERTGLNTEAFF. CDR3 in DNA: TGTGCCAGCAGTGAAAGGACAGGGCTGAACACTGAAGCTTTCTTT. This sequence joins TRBV6-1 and TRBJ1-1, with 8 bases lining up with TRBD1. The ends lost 2 bases at V and 0 bases at J; junction bases unmatched: 2. Per the germline V gene, CDR1 is MNHNS and CDR2 is SASEGT. The CDR3 has 15 residues.

V gene TRBV6-5 combines with J gene TRBJ1-5; no reliable D call. The germline gives CDR1 MNHEY, CDR2 SVGAGI. V shed 5 bases and J shed 0 bases, with 11 bases lying between them. The CDR3 runs to 15 residues. CDR3 bases: TGTGCCAGCAGTCGAGAGCGGGGTAGCAATCAGCCCCAGCATTTT. Protein: CASSRERGSNQPQHF.